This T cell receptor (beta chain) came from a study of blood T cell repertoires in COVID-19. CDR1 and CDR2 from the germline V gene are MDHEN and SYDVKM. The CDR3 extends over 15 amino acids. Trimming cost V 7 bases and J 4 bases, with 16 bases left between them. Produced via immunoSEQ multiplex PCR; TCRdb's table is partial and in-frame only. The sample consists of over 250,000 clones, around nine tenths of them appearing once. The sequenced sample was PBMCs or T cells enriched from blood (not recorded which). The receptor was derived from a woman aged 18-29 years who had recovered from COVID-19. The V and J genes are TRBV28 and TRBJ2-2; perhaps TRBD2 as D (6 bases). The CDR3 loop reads CASNTGGVVTGELFF. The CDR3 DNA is TGTGCCAGCAACACGGGCGGGGTCGTCACCGGGGAGCTGTTTTTT.